This TCR beta chain was recorded in a study of cytomegalovirus exposure and HLA in healthy donors. General observations from the study: In a later analysis, HLA-C alleles had the fewest associated TCRs, DRB1 alleles the most. TCR beta V- and J-gene trimming was later associated with a missense DCLRE1C variant.

The CDR3 length is 15 residues. Trimming removed 0 bases at V and 5 bases at J, with 14 bases between. The germline CDR1 and CDR2 sequences are LNHNV and YYDKDF (reference sequence). Points on this clone: Antigen: not known.

Use of 60 Vbeta and 13 Jbeta primers characterized the PCR. Per the original methods: Later, 65 million to 90 million unique TCR beta chains were counted in an analysis, and roughly 11 million of them were shared. The assay was immunoSEQ multiplex PCR, and TCRdb's table has in-frame clones only and misses some. D and trimming come from the DNA, and the V and J calls and clone size come from that table. The data hold about 220,000 clones, with approximately 88% observed a single time. V gene TRBV15 combines with J gene TRBJ2-7, with TRBD2 as a possible D gene (6 bases). Source material: PBMCs. The clonotype originates from a boy aged 2 to 9 in good health and CMV-seronegative. The CDR3 sequence is CATSRDGGSWDEQYF. CDR3 nucleotides: TGTGCCACCAGCAGAGATGGGGGGTCGTGGGACGAGCAGTACTTC.